Detailed here is one TCR beta chain. Its antigen is unidentified. This entry belongs to a study of Tregs in tolerant kidney transplant recipients. Study conclusions and caveats: Findings come from small patient numbers and require larger validation. No direct test of biological reproducibility was done here.

Unstimulated regulatory T cells (CD4+CD25+CD127-), CD4+CD25- non-regulatory cells, CD4 and CD8 cells were FACS-sorted from thawed PBMCs. This table comes from immunoSEQ multiplex PCR, and its TCRdb copy is limited to in-frame clones, with some not included. The repertoire includes roughly 120,000 clones, around 91% of them detected once, and roughly 0.63% sits in the top ten. Germline assignment: CDR1 KGHSH and CDR2 LQKENI. Losses at the gene ends were 4 bases for V and 0 bases for J; bases not matched to a gene: 6. The CDR3 is 16 amino acids. The chain recombines TRBV18 with TRBJ1-5; TRBD1 agrees at 7 bases. The receptor comes from a human donor in good health. Sequenced: CD4+ T cells from blood. The CDR3, as DNA: TGTGCCAGCTCACTATCGGACAGGCGTAGCAATCAGCCCCAGCATTTT. The encoded protein is CASSLSDRRSNQPQHF.